Given below is one T cell receptor (beta chain) in context. Repertoires were generated with immunoSEQ multiplex PCR, while TCRdb's copy carries only in-frame clones and drops some. The table has approximately 100,000 clones, around 93% seen once. These data are taken from a study of T cell changes during pregnancy in multiple sclerosis. Trimming removed 5 bases at V and 7 bases at J, with 14 bases between. The CDR3 consists of 13 residues. Germline loops: CDR1 SGHTA, CDR2 FQGTGA. The rearrangement links TRBV7-3 to TRBJ1-1; a weak D match, TRBD1 (5 bases). The sequenced sample was peripheral blood, obtained after pregnancy. The origin of this receptor is a female donor with multiple sclerosis, enrolled in a pregnancy study. The CDR3 bases are TGTGCCAGCAGCCCACAGGCATTGGGTGAAGCTTTCTTT. Its translation: CASSPQALGEAFF.